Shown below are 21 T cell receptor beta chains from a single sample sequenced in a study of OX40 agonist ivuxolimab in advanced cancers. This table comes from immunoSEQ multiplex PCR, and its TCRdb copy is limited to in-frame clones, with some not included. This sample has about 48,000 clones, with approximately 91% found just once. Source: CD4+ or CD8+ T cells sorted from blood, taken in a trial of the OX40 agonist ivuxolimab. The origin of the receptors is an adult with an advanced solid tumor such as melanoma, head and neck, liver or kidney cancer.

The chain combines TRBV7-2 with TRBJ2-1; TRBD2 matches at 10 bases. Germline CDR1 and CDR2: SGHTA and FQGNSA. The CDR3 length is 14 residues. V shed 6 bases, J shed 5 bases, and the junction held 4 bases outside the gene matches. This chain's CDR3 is CASRFSGGNNEQFF. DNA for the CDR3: TGTGCCAGCAGGTTTAGCGGGGGGAACAATGAGCAGTTCTTC.

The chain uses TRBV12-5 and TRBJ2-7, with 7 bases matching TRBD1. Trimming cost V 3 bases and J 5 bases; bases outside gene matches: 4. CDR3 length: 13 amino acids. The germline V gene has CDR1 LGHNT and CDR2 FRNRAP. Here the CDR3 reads CASGFKGAHEQYV. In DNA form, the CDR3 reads TGTGCTAGTGGTTTTAAGGGGGCTCACGAGCAGTACGTC.

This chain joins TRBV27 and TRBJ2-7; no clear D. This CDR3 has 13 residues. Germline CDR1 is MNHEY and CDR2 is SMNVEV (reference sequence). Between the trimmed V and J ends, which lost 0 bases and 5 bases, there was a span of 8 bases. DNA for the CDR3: TGTGCCAGCAGTTTATCGATGGACCACGAGCAGTACTTC. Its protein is CASSLSMDHEQYF.

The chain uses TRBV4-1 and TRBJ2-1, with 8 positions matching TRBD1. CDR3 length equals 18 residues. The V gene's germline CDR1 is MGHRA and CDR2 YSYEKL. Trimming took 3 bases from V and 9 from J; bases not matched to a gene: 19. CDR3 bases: TGCGCCAGCAGCCACCCCTCGCCAGGGGGCAAATGGTGGGGTGAGCAGTTCTTC. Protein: CASSHPSPGGKWWGEQFF.

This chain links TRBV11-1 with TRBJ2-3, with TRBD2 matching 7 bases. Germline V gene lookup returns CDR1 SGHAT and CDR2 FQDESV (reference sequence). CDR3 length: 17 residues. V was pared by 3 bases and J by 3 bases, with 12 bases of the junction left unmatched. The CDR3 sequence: CASSLRRELLRTDTQYF. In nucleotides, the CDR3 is TGTGCCAGCAGCTTGAGGCGGGAGTTACTAAGGACAGATACGCAGTATTTT.

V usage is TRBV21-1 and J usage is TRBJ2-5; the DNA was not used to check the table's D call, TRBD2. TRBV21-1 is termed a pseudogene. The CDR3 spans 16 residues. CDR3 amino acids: CASSSGYTRGQETQYF. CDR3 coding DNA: TGTGCCAGCAGCTCAGGATATACACGGGGCCAAGAGACCCAGTACTTC.

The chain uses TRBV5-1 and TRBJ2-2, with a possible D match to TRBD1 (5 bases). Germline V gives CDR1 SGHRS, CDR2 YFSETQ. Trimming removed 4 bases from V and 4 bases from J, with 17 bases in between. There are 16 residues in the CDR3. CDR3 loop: CASSGASLLTTGELFF. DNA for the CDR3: TGCGCCAGCAGCGGGGCCTCCCTCCTCACCACCGGGGAGCTGTTTTTT.

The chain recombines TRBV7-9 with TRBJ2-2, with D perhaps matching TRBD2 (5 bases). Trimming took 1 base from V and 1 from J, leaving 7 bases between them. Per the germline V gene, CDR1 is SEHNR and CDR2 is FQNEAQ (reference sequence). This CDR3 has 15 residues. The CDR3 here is CASSLVAGNTGELFF. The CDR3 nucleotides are TGTGCCAGCAGCTTAGTGGCGGGGAACACCGGGGAGCTGTTTTTT. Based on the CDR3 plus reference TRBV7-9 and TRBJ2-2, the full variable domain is DTGVSQNPRHKITKRGQNVTFRCDPISEHNRLYWYRQTLGQGPEFLTYFQNEAQLEKSRLLSDRFSAERPKGSFSTLEIQRTEQGDSAMYLCASSLVAGNTGELFFGEGSRLTVL.

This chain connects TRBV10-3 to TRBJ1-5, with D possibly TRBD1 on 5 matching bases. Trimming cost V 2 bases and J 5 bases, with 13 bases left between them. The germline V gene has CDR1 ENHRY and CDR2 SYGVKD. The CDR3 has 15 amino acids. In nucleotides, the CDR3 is TGTGCCATCAGTGAGGGCGGGCAGGGATATCAGCCCCAGCATTTT. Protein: CAISEGGQGYQPQHF.

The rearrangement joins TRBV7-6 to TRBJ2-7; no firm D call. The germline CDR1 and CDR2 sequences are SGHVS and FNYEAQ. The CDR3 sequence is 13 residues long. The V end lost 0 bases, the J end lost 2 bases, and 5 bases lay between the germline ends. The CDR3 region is CASSLASTYEQYF. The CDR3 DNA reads TGTGCCAGCAGCTTAGCCTCAACCTACGAGCAGTACTTC. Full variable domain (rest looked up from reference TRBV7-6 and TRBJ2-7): GAGVSQSPRYKVTKRGQDVALRCDPISGHVSLYWYRQALGQGPEFLTYFNYEAQQDKSGLPNDRFSAERPEGSISTLTIQRTEQRDSAMYRCASSLASTYEQYFGPGTRLTVT.

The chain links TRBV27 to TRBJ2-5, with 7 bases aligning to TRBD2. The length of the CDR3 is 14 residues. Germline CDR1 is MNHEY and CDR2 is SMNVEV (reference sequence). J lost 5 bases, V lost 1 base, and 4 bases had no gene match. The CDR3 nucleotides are TGTGCCAGCAGTTTATGGGGGGGGAAGGAGACCCAGTACTTC. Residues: CASSLWGGKETQYF.

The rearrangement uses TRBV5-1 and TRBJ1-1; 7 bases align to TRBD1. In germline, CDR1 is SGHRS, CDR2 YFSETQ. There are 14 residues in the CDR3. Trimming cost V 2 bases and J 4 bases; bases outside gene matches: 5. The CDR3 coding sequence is TGCGCCAGCAGCTTACGAACAGGGGTCACTGAAGCTTTCTTT. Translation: CASSLRTGVTEAFF.

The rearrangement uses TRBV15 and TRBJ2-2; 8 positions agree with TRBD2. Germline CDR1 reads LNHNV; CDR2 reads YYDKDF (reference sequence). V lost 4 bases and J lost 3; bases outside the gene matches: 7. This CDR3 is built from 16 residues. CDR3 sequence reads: CATSTRERGYTGELFF. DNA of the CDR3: TGTGCCACCAGCACCCGGGAGCGGGGGTACACCGGGGAGCTGTTTTTT.

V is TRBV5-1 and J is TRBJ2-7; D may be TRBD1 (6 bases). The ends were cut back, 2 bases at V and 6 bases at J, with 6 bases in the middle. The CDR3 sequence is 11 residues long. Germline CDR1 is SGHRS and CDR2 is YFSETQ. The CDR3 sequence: CASSLGGEQYF. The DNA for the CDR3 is TGCGCCAGCAGCTTAGGGGGCGAGCAGTACTTC.

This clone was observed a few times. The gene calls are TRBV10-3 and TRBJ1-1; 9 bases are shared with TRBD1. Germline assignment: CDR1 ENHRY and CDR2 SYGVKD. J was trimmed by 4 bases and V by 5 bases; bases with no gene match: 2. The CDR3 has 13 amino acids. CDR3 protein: CAISSDRGTEAFF. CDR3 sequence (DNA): TGTGCCATCAGTTCGGACAGGGGCACTGAAGCTTTCTTT.

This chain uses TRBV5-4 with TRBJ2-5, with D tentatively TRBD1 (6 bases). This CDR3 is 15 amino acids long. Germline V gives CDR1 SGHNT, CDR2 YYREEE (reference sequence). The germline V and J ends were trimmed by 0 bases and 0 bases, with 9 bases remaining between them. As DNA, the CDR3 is TGTGCCAGCAGCTTGGTCCAGGGGAACCAAGAGACCCAGTACTTC. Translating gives CASSLVQGNQETQYF.

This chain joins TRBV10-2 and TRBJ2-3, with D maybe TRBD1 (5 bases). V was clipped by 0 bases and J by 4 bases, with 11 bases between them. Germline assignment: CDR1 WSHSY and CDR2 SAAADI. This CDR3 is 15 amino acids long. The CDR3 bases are TGCGCCAGCAGTGAGTCGTTCAGGGATGCAGATACGCAGTATTTT. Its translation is CASSESFRDADTQYF.

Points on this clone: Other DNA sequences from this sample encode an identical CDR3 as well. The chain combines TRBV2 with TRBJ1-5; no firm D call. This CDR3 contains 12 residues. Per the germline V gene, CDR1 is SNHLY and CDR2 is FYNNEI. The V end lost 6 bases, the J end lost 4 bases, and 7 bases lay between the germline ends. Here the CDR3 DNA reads TGTGCCAGCAGAGCACTTAATCAGCCCCAGCATTTT. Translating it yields CASRALNQPQHF.

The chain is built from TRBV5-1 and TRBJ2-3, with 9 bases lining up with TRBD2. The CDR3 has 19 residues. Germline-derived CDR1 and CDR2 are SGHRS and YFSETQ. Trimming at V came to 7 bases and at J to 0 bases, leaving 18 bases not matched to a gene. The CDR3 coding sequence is TGCGCCAGCCAGCTTGGATTGCTAGCGGGGACCACTAGCACAGATACGCAGTATTTT. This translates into CASQLGLLAGTTSTDTQYF.

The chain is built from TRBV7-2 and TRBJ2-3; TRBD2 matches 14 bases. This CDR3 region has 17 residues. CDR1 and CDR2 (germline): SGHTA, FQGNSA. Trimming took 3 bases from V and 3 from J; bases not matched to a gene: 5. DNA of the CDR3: TGTGCCAGCAGCTTTGGACTAGCGGGGGGTGGAACAGATACGCAGTATTTT. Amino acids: CASSFGLAGGGTDTQYF.

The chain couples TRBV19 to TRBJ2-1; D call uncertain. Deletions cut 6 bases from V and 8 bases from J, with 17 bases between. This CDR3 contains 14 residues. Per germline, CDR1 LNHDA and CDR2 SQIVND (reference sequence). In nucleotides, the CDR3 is TGTGCCAGTAGAAGGGATAGGGAATACGATGAGCAGTTCTTC. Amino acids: CASRRDREYDEQFF.